These 19 T cell receptor beta chains originate from one sample sequenced in a study of T cell changes during pregnancy in multiple sclerosis (dated by TCRdb to the late 2010s). The method was the immunoSEQ multiplex PCR assay. TCRdb took this table from immuneACCESS and kept in-frame rearrangements with V and J called. Such tables lack part of the clones; where checked against another copy, unresolved V genes explain under half of the gap, and the rest is unexplained. The sample has fewer than 65,000 clones on record, approximately 90% of them singletons. Of the sample, more than 8.5% falls within the top ten clones. The sample here was CD8+ T cells from peripheral blood mononuclear cells, taken after pregnancy. All receptors come from a female donor with multiple sclerosis, enrolled in a pregnancy study.

The chain has TRBV7-3 and TRBJ2-1; the match to TRBD2 covers 12 bases. Trimming took 5 bases from V and 4 from J; bases not matched to a gene: 3. The germline V gene has CDR1 SGHTA and CDR2 FQGTGA. The CDR3 consists of 15 residues. The CDR3 nucleotides are TGTGCCAGCAGCGCGACTAGCGGGGGATACAATGAGCAGTTCTTC. This encodes CASSATSGGYNEQFF.

J is TRBJ1-6 and V is TRBV11-2; the match to TRBD1 covers 8 bases. CDR1 is SGHAT and CDR2 is FQNNGV in the germline V gene. This CDR3 region has 14 residues. V gave up 5 bases and J gave up 14 bases; unmatched junction bases: 11. CDR3 amino acids: CASSAGQGPQSLHF. CDR3 nucleotides: TGTGCCAGCAGCGCCGGACAGGGCCCTCAATCCCTCCACTTT.

The chain links TRBV30 to TRBJ2-7, with 10 bases that match TRBD2. The CDR3 extends over 17 amino acids. The V segment lost 0 bases and the J segment 5 bases; nucleotides outside the gene matches: 13. The germline CDR1 and CDR2 sequences are GTSNPN and SVGIG (reference sequence). The CDR3 nucleotides read TGTGCCTGGAGTGTAGGGGGATCCAGCGGGGGGGTGGACGAGCAGTACTTC. It encodes CAWSVGGSSGGVDEQYF.

Only a few counts were recorded for this clone. V and J are TRBV5-4 and TRBJ2-1, with 7 nucleotides matching TRBD2. This CDR3 region has 12 residues. Germline CDR1 reads SGHNT; CDR2 reads YYREEE (reference sequence). The junction had 1 base not matched to a gene; V was cut back by 3 bases and J by 7 bases. CDR3 protein: CASSYSGNEQFF. The CDR3 coding sequence is TGTGCCAGCAGCTATAGCGGGAATGAGCAGTTCTTC.

This chain links TRBV5-1 with TRBJ2-7; unclear D gene. This CDR3 spans 12 amino acids. The V gene's germline CDR1 is SGHRS and CDR2 YFSETQ. Trimming removed 3 bases at V and 3 bases at J, with 7 bases between. CDR3 DNA sequence: TGCGCCAGCAGCTCCACAGACTACGAGCAGTACTTC. Protein sequence: CASSSTDYEQYF. The full variable domain, rest sourced from reference TRBV5-1 and TRBJ2-7, is KAGVTQTPRYLIKTRGQQVTLSCSPISGHRSVSWYQQTPGQGLQFLFEYFSETQRNKGNFPGRFSGRQFSNSRSEMNVSTLELGDSALYLCASSSTDYEQYFGPGTRLTVT.

This chain connects TRBV7-9 to TRBJ2-3; 9 nucleotides line up with TRBD1. After removal of 5 bases from V and 1 base from J, the junction contained 16 bases not matched to a gene. The CDR3 runs 19 residues. Germline CDR1 reads SEHNR; CDR2 reads FQNEAQ (reference sequence). CDR3 sequence: CASSQSLGQGTGGTDTQYF. CDR3 DNA sequence: TGTGCCAGCAGCCAGTCATTGGGACAGGGAACTGGGGGCACAGATACGCAGTATTTT. Using reference TRBV7-9 and TRBJ2-3 for the parts outside the CDR3, the full variable domain is DTGVSQNPRHKITKRGQNVTFRCDPISEHNRLYWYRQTLGQGPEFLTYFQNEAQLEKSRLLSDRFSAERPKGSFSTLEIQRTEQGDSAMYLCASSQSLGQGTGGTDTQYFGPGTRLTVL.

The V gene is TRBV7-9, the J gene TRBJ1-1; TRBD1 might be the D (5 bases). This CDR3 has 15 residues. With 3 bases removed from V and 1 base from J, the gap between germline ends came to 12 bases. CDR1 and CDR2 (germline): SEHNR, FQNEAQ (reference sequence). The CDR3 DNA sequence: TGTGCCAGCAGCTTGGAAAGGAGGGGGAACACTGAAGCTTTCTTT. This codes for CASSLERRGNTEAFF.

The chain is built from TRBV6-6 and TRBJ2-5; tentatively, D is TRBD2 (6 bases). Between the trimmed V and J ends, which lost 5 bases and 4 bases, there was a span of 14 bases. CDR3 length: 14 residues. Germline V gene data show CDR1 as MNHNY and CDR2 as SVGAGI (reference sequence). CDR3 loop: CASSRRGGGETQYF. The DNA of the CDR3 is TGTGCCAGCAGTAGACGTGGGGGAGGAGAGACCCAGTACTTC.

This chain uses TRBV29-1 with TRBJ1-6; 7 bases are a match to TRBD1. CDR1 and CDR2 from the germline V gene are SQVTM and ANQGSEA. The CDR3 is 14 amino acids. V shed 5 bases, J shed 3 bases, and the junction held 4 bases outside the gene matches. CDR3 sequence (DNA): TGCAGCGTTACCACAGGGGACTATAATTCACCCCTCCACTTT. This encodes CSVTTGDYNSPLHF. The full variable domain, in which reference TRBV29-1 and TRBJ1-6 provide the parts outside the CDR3, is SAVISQKPSRDICQRGTSLTIQCQVDSQVTMMFWYRQQPGQSLTLIATANQGSEATYESGFVIDKFPISRPNLTFSTLTVSNMSPEDSSIYLCSVTTGDYNSPLHFGNGTRLTVT.

This clone was counted between two and nine times. V usage is TRBV10-2 and J usage is TRBJ1-1, with a weak D call TRBD1 (5 bases). V was cut by 5 bases and J by 4 bases, with 8 bases left in between. Germline CDR1 WSHSY, CDR2 SAAADI. The length of the CDR3 is 12 residues. The CDR3 is CASSSGGTEAFF. As DNA, the CDR3 is TGCGCCAGCAGTTCCGGGGGCACTGAAGCTTTCTTT.

The chain employs TRBV6-4 and TRBJ1-6; 7 bases are shared with TRBD1. V shed 2 bases and J 7 bases; nucleotides not matched to a gene: 2. This CDR3 contains 14 residues. Germline CDR1 is MRHNA and CDR2 is SNTAGT. CDR3 bases: TGTGCCAGCAGTGACCAGGGGGGCAATTCACCCCTCCACTTT. Translated, it gives CASSDQGGNSPLHF.

The chain is built from TRBV7-2 and TRBJ2-6; 7 bases match TRBD2. The CDR3 extends over 18 amino acids. CDR1 and CDR2 from the germline V gene are SGHTA and FQGNSA. V lost 4 bases to trimming and J lost 2 bases; unmatched junction nucleotides: 11. CDR3: CASSSEDWEGTGANVLTF. DNA of the CDR3: TGTGCCAGCAGCTCAGAGGACTGGGAGGGGACTGGGGCCAACGTCCTGACTTTC.

The V and J genes are TRBV5-4 and TRBJ2-3; D is possibly TRBD2 (7 bases). Germline loops: CDR1 SGHNT, CDR2 YYREEE (reference sequence). With 0 bases removed from V and 5 bases from J, the gap between germline ends came to 13 bases. CDR3 length: 15 amino acids. CDR3: CASSLVGGPGDTQYF. DNA for the CDR3: TGTGCCAGCAGCTTGGTGGGGGGGCCTGGAGATACGCAGTATTTT. Full variable domain (outside the CDR3, taken from reference TRBV5-4 and TRBJ2-3): ETGVTQSPTHLIKTRGQQVTLRCSSQSGHNTVSWYQQALGQGPQFIFQYYREEENGRGNFPPRFSGLQFPNYSSELNVNALELDDSALYLCASSLVGGPGDTQYFGPGTRLTVL.

The chain couples TRBV19 to TRBJ2-1; 9 nucleotides align to TRBD2. Looked up from germline, CDR1 is LNHDA and CDR2 is SQIVND (reference sequence). The trim removed 5 bases at V and 1 base at J, leaving 6 bases unmatched. The CDR3 has 16 amino acids. CDR3 in DNA: TGTGCCAGTAGTCCTTTTGCGGGGGGGTCCTACAATGAGCAGTTCTTC. Translating it yields CASSPFAGGSYNEQFF.

This chain links TRBV5-1 with TRBJ2-3, with D perhaps matching TRBD2 (5 bases). V dropped 2 bases and J dropped 0 bases, with 19 bases sitting between them. The V gene's germline CDR1 is SGHRS and CDR2 YFSETQ. The CDR3 is made up of 18 amino acids. The CDR3 here is CASSFQRTDGPSTDTQYF. DNA for the CDR3: TGCGCCAGCAGCTTCCAGCGGACCGATGGACCTAGCACAGATACGCAGTATTTT.

This rearrangement joins TRBV6-4 to TRBJ2-1; a possible D gene is TRBD1 (5 bases). In germline, CDR1 is MRHNA, CDR2 SNTAGT. The CDR3 covers 16 residues. Trimming cost V 0 bases and J 1 base, with 10 bases left between them. The CDR3 DNA is TGTGCCAGCAGTGACTCGGGCAGGGCATCCTACAATGAGCAGTTCTTC. It codes for CASSDSGRASYNEQFF.

The V call is TRBV5-4, the J call TRBJ1-1, with 11 bases aligning to TRBD1. Losses at the gene ends were 0 bases for V and 5 bases for J; bases not matched to a gene: 6. Germline assignment: CDR1 SGHNT and CDR2 YYREEE (reference sequence). This CDR3 comprises 16 residues. The CDR3 is CASSLVGTGGMTEAFF. The CDR3 bases are TGTGCCAGCAGCTTGGTGGGGACAGGGGGTATGACTGAAGCTTTCTTT.

The chain uses TRBV5-6 and TRBJ1-6, with D possibly matching TRBD1 (5 bases). The CDR3 is 13 amino acids. Germline V lookup: CDR1 SGHDT, CDR2 YYEEEE. V gave up 5 bases and J gave up 5 bases, with 8 bases separating them. The CDR3 coding sequence is TGTGCCAGCAGGTGGGGGGATAATTCACCCCTCCACTTT. Amino acids: CASRWGDNSPLHF.

V is TRBV13 and J is TRBJ2-7, with a possible D match to TRBD1 (6 bases). This CDR3 spans 13 amino acids. Trimming pared 0 bases from V and 7 bases from J, leaving 10 bases between. Germline V gene lookup returns CDR1 PRHDT and CDR2 FYEKMQ (reference sequence). The CDR3 spells CASSLGRGREQYF. CDR3 sequence (DNA): TGTGCCAGCAGCTTAGGCAGGGGCCGGGAGCAGTACTTC.